These 10 T cell receptor beta chains came from one sample sequenced in a study of OX40 agonist ivuxolimab in advanced cancers. The protocol was immunoSEQ multiplex PCR, while the TCRdb copy is restricted to in-frame clones and leaves out a portion. In the table there are 70,000 to 85,000 clones, about 93% of which are singletons. The material was CD4+ or CD8+ T cells sorted from blood, obtained in a trial of the OX40 agonist ivuxolimab. Receptors were obtained from an adult with an advanced solid tumor such as melanoma, head and neck, liver or kidney cancer.

V and J are TRBV25-1 and TRBJ2-2; 7 nucleotides agree with TRBD1. J gave up 7 bases and V 3 bases, and 8 bases lay outside the gene matches. This CDR3 spans 15 amino acids. Per the germline V gene, CDR1 is MGHDK and CDR2 is SYGVNS. CDR3 coding DNA: TGTGCCAGCAGTGATCTAAGGGGGCGAGGCGGGGAGCTGTTTTTT. Translation: CASSDLRGRGGELFF.

This clone was found a few times. This sequence joins TRBV2 and TRBJ2-1; D not certain. The CDR3 runs to 10 residues. V was clipped by 5 bases and J by 9 bases, with 5 bases between them. From germline, CDR1 is SNHLY and CDR2 FYNNEI. For the CDR3, the DNA is TGTGCCAGCAGTATCGGTGAGCAGTTCTTC. This gives the protein CASSIGEQFF.

The genes are TRBV7-8 and TRBJ2-7; 8 bases match TRBD1. This CDR3 spans 16 amino acids. V shed 5 bases and J 3 bases; nucleotides not matched to a gene: 12. Germline CDR1 reads SGHVS; CDR2 reads FQNEAQ. DNA of the CDR3: TGTGCCAGCAGCCCTCGGGACAGGTCTACCGGCTACGAGCAGTACTTC. It translates to CASSPRDRSTGYEQYF. The whole variable domain, remainder taken from reference TRBV7-8 and TRBJ2-7, is GAGVSQSPRYKVAKRGQDVALRCDPISGHVSLFWYQQALGQGPEFLTYFQNEAQLDKSGLPSDRFFAERPEGSVSTLKIQRTQQEDSAVYLCASSPRDRSTGYEQYFGPGTRLTVT.

This chain connects TRBV28 to TRBJ1-1, with D unclear. Trimming took off 3 bases at V and 0 bases at J, with 5 bases between the two ends. The CDR3 is made up of 13 amino acids. CDR1 and CDR2 (germline): MDHEN, SYDVKM. The chain's CDR3 is CASSFPVNTEAFF. The CDR3 nucleotides read TGTGCCAGCAGTTTTCCGGTGAACACTGAAGCTTTCTTT.

The chain links TRBV7-9 to TRBJ2-1; perhaps TRBD2 as D (5 bases). This CDR3 region has 14 residues. Germline loops: CDR1 SEHNR, CDR2 FQNEAQ (reference sequence). V was pared by 5 bases and J by 6 bases, with 14 bases between. CDR3 nucleotide sequence: TGTGCCAGCAGCCCAATCGGGATACTCAATGAGCAGTTCTTC. This gives the protein CASSPIGILNEQFF. Variable domain in full (rest from reference TRBV7-9 and TRBJ2-1): DTGVSQNPRHKITKRGQNVTFRCDPISEHNRLYWYRQTLGQGPEFLTYFQNEAQLEKSRLLSDRFSAERPKGSFSTLEIQRTEQGDSAMYLCASSPIGILNEQFFGPGTRLTVL.

The V call is TRBV6-1, the J call TRBJ1-1; D not certain. V dropped 2 bases and J dropped 4 bases, with 14 bases sitting between them. Germline assignment: CDR1 MNHNS and CDR2 SASEGT. The CDR3 loop spans 15 amino acids. The CDR3 reads CASSEFGARGTEAFF. The CDR3 DNA is TGTGCCAGCAGTGAATTTGGCGCTCGGGGCACTGAAGCTTTCTTT.

This chain uses TRBV14 with TRBJ2-2; 11 bases agree with TRBD2. The CDR3 is 18 amino acids. The germline CDR1 and CDR2 sequences are SGHDN and FVKESK. Trimming cost V 1 base and J 7 bases; bases outside gene matches: 11. The CDR3 sequence is CASSQVWASGRSIGELFF. CDR3 bases: TGTGCCAGCAGCCAAGTATGGGCTAGCGGGAGGTCAATCGGGGAGCTGTTTTTT.

The rearrangement joins TRBV4-2 to TRBJ2-7; TRBD2 agrees at 11 bases. CDR1 LGHNA and CDR2 YNFKEQ come from the germline V gene. V trimming: 0 bases; J trimming: 3 bases; junction bases outside the gene matches: 4. This CDR3 spans 16 amino acids. CDR3 nucleotide sequence: TGTGCCAGCAGCCAAGAGGGACTAGCGGAAAACTACGAGCAGTACTTC. It is translated as CASSQEGLAENYEQYF.

This rearrangement joins TRBV19 to TRBJ2-5; 12 nucleotides agree with TRBD2. The J segment lost 5 bases and the V segment lost 1 base, leaving 5 bases of the junction unmatched. Per germline, CDR1 LNHDA and CDR2 SQIVND (reference sequence). The CDR3 totals 16 residues. Here the CDR3 DNA reads TGTGCCAGTAGTATAGGGACTAGCGGGGTGCTGGAGACCCAGTACTTC. It encodes CASSIGTSGVLETQYF.

The chain recombines TRBV13 with TRBJ2-7; D is unresolved. V lost 4 bases and J 3 bases, leaving 13 bases between the germline ends. Germline CDR1 reads PRHDT; CDR2 reads FYEKMQ (reference sequence). The CDR3 is 14 amino acids. The CDR3 reads CASSSALTRYEQYF. CDR3 DNA: TGTGCCAGCAGCTCTGCGTTGACGCGCTACGAGCAGTACTTC.